This entry describes one T cell receptor (beta chain). Its target is not known. The data originate from a study of T cell responses to AZD1222 COVID-19 vaccine. Regarding the study as a whole: In all cases, repertoires were sampled only after the peak T cell response. Following two doses of AZD1222, Spike-specific TCR breadth and depth rose.

Produced via immunoSEQ multiplex PCR; TCRdb's table is partial and in-frame only. The table has about 140,000 clones, 85% to 95% seen once. V was pared by 0 bases and J by 6 bases, with 7 bases of the junction left unmatched. Germline loops: CDR1 SGHRS, CDR2 YFSETQ. The CDR3 has 16 residues. This receptor was taken from an adult in good health. The chain employs TRBV5-1 and TRBJ1-1, with TRBD1 matching 11 bases. Specimen: peripheral blood, collected on day 0 of AZD1222 vaccination. The CDR3 is CASSLDLQGQGAEAFF. The CDR3 DNA follows: TGCGCCAGCAGCTTGGATCTTCAGGGACAGGGGGCTGAAGCTTTCTTT. Complete variable domain (other parts from reference TRBV5-1 and TRBJ1-1): KAGVTQTPRYLIKTRGQQVTLSCSPISGHRSVSWYQQTPGQGLQFLFEYFSETQRNKGNFPGRFSGRQFSNSRSEMNVSTLELGDSALYLCASSLDLQGQGAEAFFGQGTRLTVV.